This record looks at one T cell receptor beta chain sequence and its context. This CDR3 region has 17 residues. The germline V gene has CDR1 MGHRA and CDR2 YSYEKL. The V and J ends lost 2 bases and 4 bases, in that order; junction bases with no gene match: 12. The sample belongs to a study of blood T cell repertoires in COVID-19. Overall study context: In each case, the material was cDNA or gDNA derived from T cells, B-cell-depleted T cells, or PBMCs.

Using immunoSEQ multiplex PCR, the repertoire was profiled, and TCRdb retains in-frame clones only, with some absent. The sample carries about 30,000 clones, over 85% recorded once. The TCR was taken from a human donor with active COVID-19. The donor label of this sample is uncertain. The specimen sequenced was peripheral blood. The rearrangement links TRBV4-1 to TRBJ2-7; 9 bases are shared with TRBD2. The CDR3: CASSQIPSGKIRYEQYF. CDR3 DNA: TGCGCCAGCAGCCAAATCCCTAGCGGGAAGATAAGGTACGAGCAGTACTTC.